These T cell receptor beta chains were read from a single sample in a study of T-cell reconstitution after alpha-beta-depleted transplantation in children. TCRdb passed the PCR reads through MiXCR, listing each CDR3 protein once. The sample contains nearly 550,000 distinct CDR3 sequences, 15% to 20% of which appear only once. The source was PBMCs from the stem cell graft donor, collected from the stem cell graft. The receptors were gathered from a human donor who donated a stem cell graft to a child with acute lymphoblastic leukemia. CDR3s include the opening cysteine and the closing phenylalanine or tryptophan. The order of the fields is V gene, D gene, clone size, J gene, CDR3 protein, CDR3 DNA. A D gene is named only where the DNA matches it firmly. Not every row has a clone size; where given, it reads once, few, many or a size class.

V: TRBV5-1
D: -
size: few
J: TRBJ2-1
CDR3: CASSVRALSSYNEQFF
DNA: TGCGCCAGCAGCGTCAGGGCCCTTAGCTCCTACAATGAGCAGTTCTTC

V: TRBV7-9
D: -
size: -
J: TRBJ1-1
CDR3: CASSLAGQEAFF
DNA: TGTGCCAGCAGCTTAGCGGGTCAGGAAGCTTTCTTT

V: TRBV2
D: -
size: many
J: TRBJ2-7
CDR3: CASSGPYYEQYF
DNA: TGTGCCAGCTCAGGTCCGTACTACGAGCAGTACTTC

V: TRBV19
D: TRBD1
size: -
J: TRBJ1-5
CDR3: CASSIGTGAKNQPQHF
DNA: TGTGCCAGTAGTATCGGGACAGGAGCTAAAAATCAGCCCCAGCATTTT

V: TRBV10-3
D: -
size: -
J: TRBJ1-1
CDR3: CATAQGSVLRNTEAFF
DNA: TGTGCCACCGCCCAGGGGTCTGTCCTCCGAAACACTGAAGCTTTCTTT

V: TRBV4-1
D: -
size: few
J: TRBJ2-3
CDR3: CASSQGHRGGPADTQYF
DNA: TGCGCCAGCAGCCAAGGTCACCGAGGAGGGCCGGCAGATACGCAGTATTTT

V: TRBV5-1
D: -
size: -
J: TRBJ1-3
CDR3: CASSLQPGPGNTIYF
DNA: TGCGCCAGCAGCTTGCAGCCCGGGCCTGGAAACACCATATATTTT

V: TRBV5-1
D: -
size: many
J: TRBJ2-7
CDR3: CASRKNHNEQYF
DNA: TGCGCCAGCAGAAAGAACCATAACGAGCAGTACTTC

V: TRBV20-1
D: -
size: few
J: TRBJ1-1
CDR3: CSAQDPNTEAFF
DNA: TGCAGTGCCCAGGATCCAAACACTGAAGCTTTCTTT

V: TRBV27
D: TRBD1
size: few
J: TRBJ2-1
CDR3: CASSLGTGASSYNEQFF
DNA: TGTGCCAGCAGTTTAGGGACAGGGGCGAGCTCCTACAATGAGCAGTTCTTC

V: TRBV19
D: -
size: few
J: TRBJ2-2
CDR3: CASSGEDGGTGELFF
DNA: TGTGCCAGTAGTGGGGAAGACGGGGGCACCGGGGAGCTGTTTTTT

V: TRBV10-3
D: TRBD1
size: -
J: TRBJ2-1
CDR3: CAITPTGGAGNEQFF
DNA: TGTGCCATCACCCCGACAGGGGGCGCGGGGAATGAGCAGTTCTTC

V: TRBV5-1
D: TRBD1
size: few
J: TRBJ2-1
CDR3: CASSLAQGAQKDEQFF
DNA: TGCGCCAGCAGCTTGGCCCAGGGGGCGCAGAAGGATGAGCAGTTCTTC

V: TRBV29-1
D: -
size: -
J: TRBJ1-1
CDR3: CSVTLMNTEAFF
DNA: TGCAGCGTGACCCTTATGAACACTGAAGCTTTCTTT

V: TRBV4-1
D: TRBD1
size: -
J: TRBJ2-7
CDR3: CASSPDRGDYEQYF
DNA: TGCGCCAGCAGCCCAGACAGGGGGGATTACGAGCAGTACTTC

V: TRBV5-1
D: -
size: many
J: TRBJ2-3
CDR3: CASSASSTDTQYF
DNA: TGCGCCAGCAGCGCCTCTAGCACAGATACGCAGTATTTT

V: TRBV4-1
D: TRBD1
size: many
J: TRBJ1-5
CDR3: CASSQVDRGLNQPQHF
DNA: TGCGCCAGCAGCCAAGTAGACAGGGGGCTCAATCAGCCCCAGCATTTT